This TCR beta chain derives from a study of long-term antiretroviral therapy in people with HIV. Study conclusions and caveats: ART preceded a rise in diversity that nonetheless stayed lower than in transplant donor controls. Documentation of ART adherence, viral resistance or therapy changes was absent.

The run of the v3.0 immunoSEQ assay was at survey level. Measured with immunoSEQ multiplex PCR; TCRdb has only the in-frame clones, and not every one. This sample carries tens of thousands of clones, about 85% of them seen once, and the ten largest clones take roughly 5%. Turning to this clone: Its target is unknown.

The V and J ends lost 6 bases and 2 bases respectively, with 10 bases between them. The CDR3 length is 13 residues. CDR1 and CDR2 (germline): WSHSY, SAAADI. Every single participant having HIV got treatment inside the United States. Ahead of DNA extraction, samples held about 0.95-10 million cryopreserved PBMC each. The sequencing used unsorted PBMCs, collected roughly 2.9 years before starting antiretroviral therapy. The clonotype comes from a woman under 40 with HIV. The gene calls are TRBV10-2 and TRBJ2-5; no clear D. As DNA, the CDR3 is TGCGCCAGCAGAGGCAATCGGCAAGAGACCCAGTACTTC. Encoded protein: CASRGNRQETQYF.